This TCR beta chain derives from a study of blood T cells in healthy people across ages. Between the trimmed V and J ends, which lost 2 bases and 5 bases, there was a span of 13 bases. The germline V gene encodes CDR1 SGHAT and CDR2 FQNNGV. The CDR3 totals 15 residues. Through a sample-barcoded 5' primer and a J-beta primer mix, a second PCR was run for roughly 6 to 11 cycles. Each CDR3 protein gets one entry after TCRdb re-called the 5' RACE reads with MiXCR. The sample carries around 850,000 distinct CDR3 sequences, roughly 34% recorded once. V usage is TRBV11-2 and J usage is TRBJ1-5; D not certain. This TCR came from a young man in good health. Sequenced material: blood. The CDR3 nucleotides read TGTGCCAGCAGCTTATTGGGAAACCACGATCAGCCCCAGCATTTT. Amino acids: CASSLLGNHDQPQHF.